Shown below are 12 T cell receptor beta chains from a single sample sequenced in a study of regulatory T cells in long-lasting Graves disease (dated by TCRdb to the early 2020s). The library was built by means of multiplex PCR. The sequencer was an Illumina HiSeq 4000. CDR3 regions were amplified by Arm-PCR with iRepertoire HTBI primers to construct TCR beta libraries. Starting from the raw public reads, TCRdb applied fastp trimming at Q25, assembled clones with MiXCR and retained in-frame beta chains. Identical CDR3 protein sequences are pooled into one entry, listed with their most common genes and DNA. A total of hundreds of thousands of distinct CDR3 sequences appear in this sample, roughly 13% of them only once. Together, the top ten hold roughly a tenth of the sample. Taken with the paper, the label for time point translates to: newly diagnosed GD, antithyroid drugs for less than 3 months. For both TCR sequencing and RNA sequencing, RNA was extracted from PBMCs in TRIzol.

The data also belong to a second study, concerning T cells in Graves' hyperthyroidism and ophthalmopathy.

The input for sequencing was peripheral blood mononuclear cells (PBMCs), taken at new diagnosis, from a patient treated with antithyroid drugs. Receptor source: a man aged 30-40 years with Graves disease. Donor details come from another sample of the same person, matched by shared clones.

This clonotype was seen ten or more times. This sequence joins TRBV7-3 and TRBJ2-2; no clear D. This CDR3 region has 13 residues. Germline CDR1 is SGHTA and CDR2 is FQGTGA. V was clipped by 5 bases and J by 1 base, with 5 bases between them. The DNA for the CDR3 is TGTGCCAGCAGCGTCGGGAACACCGGGGAGCTGTTTTTT. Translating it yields CASSVGNTGELFF.

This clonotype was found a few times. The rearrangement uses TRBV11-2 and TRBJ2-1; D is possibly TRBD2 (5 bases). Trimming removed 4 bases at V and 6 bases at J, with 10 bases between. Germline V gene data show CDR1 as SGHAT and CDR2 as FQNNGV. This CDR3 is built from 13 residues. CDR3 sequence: CASSSASFNEQFF. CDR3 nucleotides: TGTGCCAGCAGCTCTGCTAGCTTCAATGAGCAGTTCTTC.

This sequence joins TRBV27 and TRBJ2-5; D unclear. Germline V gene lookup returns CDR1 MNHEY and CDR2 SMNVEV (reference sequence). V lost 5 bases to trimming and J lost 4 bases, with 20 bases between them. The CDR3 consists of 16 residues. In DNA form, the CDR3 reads TGTGCCAGCAGTCCCCTGGCGGATTGGGGATTAGAGACCCAGTACTTC. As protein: CASSPLADWGLETQYF.

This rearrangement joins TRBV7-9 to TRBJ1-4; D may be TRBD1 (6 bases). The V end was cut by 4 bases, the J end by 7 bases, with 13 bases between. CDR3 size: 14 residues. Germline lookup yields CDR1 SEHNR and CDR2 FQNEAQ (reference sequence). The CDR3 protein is CASSSDRSGEKLFF. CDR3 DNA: TGTGCCAGCAGCTCCGACAGGAGCGGTGAAAAACTGTTTTTT.

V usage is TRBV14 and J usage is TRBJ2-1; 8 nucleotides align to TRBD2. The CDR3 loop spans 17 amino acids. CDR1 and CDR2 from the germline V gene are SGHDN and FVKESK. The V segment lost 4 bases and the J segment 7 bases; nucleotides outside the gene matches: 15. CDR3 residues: CASSPGKRREVPNEQFF. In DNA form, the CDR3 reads TGTGCCAGCAGCCCAGGTAAAAGGCGGGAGGTCCCTAATGAGCAGTTCTTC.

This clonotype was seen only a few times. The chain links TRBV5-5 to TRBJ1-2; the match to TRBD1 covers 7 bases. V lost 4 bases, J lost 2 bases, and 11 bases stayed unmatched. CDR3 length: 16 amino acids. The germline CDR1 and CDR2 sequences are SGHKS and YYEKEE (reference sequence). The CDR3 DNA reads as TGTGCCAGCAGCCTGACTCGGACAGGACCAAACTATGGCTACACCTTC. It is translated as CASSLTRTGPNYGYTF.

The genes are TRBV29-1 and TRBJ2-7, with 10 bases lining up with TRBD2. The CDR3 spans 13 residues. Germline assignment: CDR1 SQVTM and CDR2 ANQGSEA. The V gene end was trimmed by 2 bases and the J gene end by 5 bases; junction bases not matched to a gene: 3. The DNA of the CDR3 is TGCAGCGTTGAACTAGCGGGAGTTCACGAGCAGTACTTC. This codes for CSVELAGVHEQYF.

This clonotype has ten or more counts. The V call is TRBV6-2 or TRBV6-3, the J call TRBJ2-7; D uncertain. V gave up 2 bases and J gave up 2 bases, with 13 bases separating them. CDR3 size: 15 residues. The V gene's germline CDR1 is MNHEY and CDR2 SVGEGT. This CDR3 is CASSYSAFGTYEQYF. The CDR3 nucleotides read TGTGCCAGCAGTTACAGCGCGTTCGGAACCTACGAGCAGTACTTC.

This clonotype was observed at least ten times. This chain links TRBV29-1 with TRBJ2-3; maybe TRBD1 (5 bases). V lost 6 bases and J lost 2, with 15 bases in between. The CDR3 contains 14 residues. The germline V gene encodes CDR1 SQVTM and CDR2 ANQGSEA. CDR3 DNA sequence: TGCAGCGTGAGACGGACAACGGACACAGATACGCAGTATTTT. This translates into CSVRRTTDTDTQYF.

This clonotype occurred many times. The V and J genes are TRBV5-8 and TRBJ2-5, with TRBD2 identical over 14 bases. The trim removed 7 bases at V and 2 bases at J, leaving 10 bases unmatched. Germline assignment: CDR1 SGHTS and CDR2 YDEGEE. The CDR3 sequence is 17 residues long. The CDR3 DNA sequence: TGTGCCAGCTGCCCGGGACTAGCGGGAGCCGGGCAAGAGACCCAGTACTTC. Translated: CASCPGLAGAGQETQYF.

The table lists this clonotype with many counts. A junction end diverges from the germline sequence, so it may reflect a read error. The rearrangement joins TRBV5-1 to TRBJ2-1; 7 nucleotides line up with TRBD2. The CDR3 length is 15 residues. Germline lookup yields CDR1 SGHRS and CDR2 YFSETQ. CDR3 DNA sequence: TGTGCCAGCAGCCCCAGAGTAGCGGGCAAAGATGAGCAGTTCTTC. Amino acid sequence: CASSPRVAGKDEQFF.

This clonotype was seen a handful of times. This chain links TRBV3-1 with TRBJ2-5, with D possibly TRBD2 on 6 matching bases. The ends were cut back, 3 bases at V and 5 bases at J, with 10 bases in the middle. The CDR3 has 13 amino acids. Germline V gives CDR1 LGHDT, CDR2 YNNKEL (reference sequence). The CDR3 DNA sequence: TGTGCCAGCAGCCAGGCGGGACGGGAGACCCAGTACTTC. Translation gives CASSQAGRETQYF.